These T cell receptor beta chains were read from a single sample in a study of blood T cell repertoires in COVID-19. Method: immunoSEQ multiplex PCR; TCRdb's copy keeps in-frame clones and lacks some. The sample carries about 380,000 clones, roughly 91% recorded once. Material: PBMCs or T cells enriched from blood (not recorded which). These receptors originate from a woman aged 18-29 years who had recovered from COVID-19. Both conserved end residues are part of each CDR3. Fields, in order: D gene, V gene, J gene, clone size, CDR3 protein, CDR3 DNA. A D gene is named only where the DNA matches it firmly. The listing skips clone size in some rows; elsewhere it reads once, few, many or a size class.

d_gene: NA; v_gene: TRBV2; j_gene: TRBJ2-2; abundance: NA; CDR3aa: CASSFGQNTGELFF; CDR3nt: TGTGCCAGCAGCTTCGGACAGAACACCGGGGAGCTGTTTTTT
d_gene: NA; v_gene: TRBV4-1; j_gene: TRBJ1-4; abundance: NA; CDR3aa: CASSQGQSEKLFF; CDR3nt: TGCGCCAGCAGCCAAGGCCAGTCTGAAAAACTGTTTTTT
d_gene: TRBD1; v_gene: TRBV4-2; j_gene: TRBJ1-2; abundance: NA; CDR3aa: CASSPGQGIYGYTF; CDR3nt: TGTGCCAGCAGCCCCGGACAGGGAATCTATGGCTACACCTTC
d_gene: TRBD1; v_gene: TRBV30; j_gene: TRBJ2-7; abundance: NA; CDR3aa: CAWTPTWDRSSYEQYF; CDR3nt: TGTGCCTGGACCCCAACGTGGGACAGGAGCTCCTACGAGCAGTACTTC
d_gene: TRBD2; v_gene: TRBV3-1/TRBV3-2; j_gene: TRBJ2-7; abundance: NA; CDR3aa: CASSSGTRTYEQYF; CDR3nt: TGTGCCAGCAGCTCCGGGACTAGAACCTACGAGCAGTACTTC
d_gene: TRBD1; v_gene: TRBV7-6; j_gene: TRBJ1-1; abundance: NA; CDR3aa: CASSEWTGETEAFF; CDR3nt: TGTGCCAGCAGCGAATGGACAGGGGAAACTGAAGCTTTCTTT
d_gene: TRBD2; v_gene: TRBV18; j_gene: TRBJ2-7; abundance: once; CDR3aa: CASSPPGLVSYEQYF; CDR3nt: TGTGCCAGCTCACCACCGGGACTAGTCTCCTACGAGCAGTACTTC
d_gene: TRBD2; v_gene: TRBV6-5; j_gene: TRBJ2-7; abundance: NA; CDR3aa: CASSYPGGIYEQYF; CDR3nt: TGTGCCAGCAGTTACCCGGGGGGGATTTACGAGCAGTACTTC
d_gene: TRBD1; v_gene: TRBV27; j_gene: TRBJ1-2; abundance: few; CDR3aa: CASRGQLVYGYTF; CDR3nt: TGTGCCAGCAGGGGACAGCTGGTTTATGGCTACACCTTC
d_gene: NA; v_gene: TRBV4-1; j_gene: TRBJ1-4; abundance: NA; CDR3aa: CASSQERAGRGDPRNEKLFF; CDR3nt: TGCGCCAGCAGCCAAGAAAGGGCAGGGCGGGGGGACCCAAGGAATGAAAAACTGTTTTTT
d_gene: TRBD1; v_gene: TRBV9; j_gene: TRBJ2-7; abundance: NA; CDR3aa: CASSPRTGTYEQYF; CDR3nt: TGTGCCAGCAGCCCAAGGACAGGGACCTACGAGCAGTACTTC
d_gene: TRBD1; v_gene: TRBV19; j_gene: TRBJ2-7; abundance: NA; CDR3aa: CASTSDRAGYEQYF; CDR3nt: TGTGCCAGTACCTCGGACAGGGCGGGATACGAGCAGTACTTC
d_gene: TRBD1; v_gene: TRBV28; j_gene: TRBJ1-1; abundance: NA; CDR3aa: CASSLTGVNTEAFF; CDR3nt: TGTGCCAGCAGTTTGACAGGGGTGAACACTGAAGCTTTCTTT
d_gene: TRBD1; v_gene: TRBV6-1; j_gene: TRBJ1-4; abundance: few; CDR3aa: CASSESAGQGHEKLFF; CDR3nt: TGTGCCAGCAGTGAATCCGCGGGACAGGGCCATGAAAAACTGTTTTTT
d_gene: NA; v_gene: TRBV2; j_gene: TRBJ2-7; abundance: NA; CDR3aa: CASRLDSSSYEQYF; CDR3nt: TGTGCCAGCAGATTGGACAGTTCGTCCTACGAGCAGTACTTC
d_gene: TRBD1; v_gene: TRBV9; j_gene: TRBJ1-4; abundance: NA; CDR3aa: CASSRSGDSSNEKLFF; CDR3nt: TGTGCCAGCAGCCGTTCTGGGGACAGCTCCAATGAAAAACTGTTTTTT
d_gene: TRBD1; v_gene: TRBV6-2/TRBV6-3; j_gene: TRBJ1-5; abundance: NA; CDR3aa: CASSPTGDQPQHF; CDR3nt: TGTGCCAGCAGCCCTACAGGGGATCAGCCCCAGCATTTT
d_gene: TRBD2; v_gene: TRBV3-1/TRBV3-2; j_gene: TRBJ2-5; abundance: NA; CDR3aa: CASSSGGSIKETQYF; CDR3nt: TGTGCCAGCAGTAGCGGGGGGTCCATAAAGGAGACCCAGTACTTC
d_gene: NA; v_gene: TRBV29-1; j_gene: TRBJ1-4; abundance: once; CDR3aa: CSVALRATNEKLFF; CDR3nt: TGCAGCGTTGCCCTCAGGGCGACTAATGAAAAACTGTTTTTT
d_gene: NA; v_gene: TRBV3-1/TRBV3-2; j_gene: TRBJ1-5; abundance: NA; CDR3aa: CASSQRSYQPQHF; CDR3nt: TGTGCCAGCAGCCAACGGTCTTATCAGCCCCAGCATTTT
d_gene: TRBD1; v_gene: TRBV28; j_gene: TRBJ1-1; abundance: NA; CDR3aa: CASTRDRQNTEAFF; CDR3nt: TGTGCCAGCACTAGGGACAGACAGAACACTGAAGCTTTCTTT
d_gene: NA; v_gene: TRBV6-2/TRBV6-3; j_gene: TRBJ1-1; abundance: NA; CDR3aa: CASCWEGLTEAFF; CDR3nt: TGTGCCAGCTGTTGGGAGGGGCTTACTGAAGCTTTCTTT
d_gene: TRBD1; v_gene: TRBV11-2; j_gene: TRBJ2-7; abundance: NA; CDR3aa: CASSSGQRDEQYF; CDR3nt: TGTGCCAGCAGCTCGGGACAGAGGGACGAGCAGTACTTC
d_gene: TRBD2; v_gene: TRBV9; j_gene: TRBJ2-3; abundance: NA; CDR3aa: CASSEGLAGGPTDTQYF; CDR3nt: TGTGCCAGCAGCGAGGGACTAGCGGGGGGGCCCACAGATACGCAGTATTTT
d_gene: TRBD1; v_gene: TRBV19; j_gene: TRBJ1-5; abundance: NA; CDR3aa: CASSRTGGNQPQHF; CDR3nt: TGTGCCAGTAGTAGGACAGGGGGCAATCAGCCCCAGCATTTT
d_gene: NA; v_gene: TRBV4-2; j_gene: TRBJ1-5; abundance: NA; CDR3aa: CASSHGREGQPQHF; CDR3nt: TGTGCCAGCAGCCATGGCAGGGAGGGGCAGCCCCAGCATTTT
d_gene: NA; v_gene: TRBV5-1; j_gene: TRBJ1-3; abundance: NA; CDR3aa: CASSLNPRGSGNTIYF; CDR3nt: TGCGCCAGCAGCTTGAACCCAAGAGGGTCTGGAAACACCATATATTTT